This T cell receptor (beta chain) was sequenced during a study of T cell repertoires in cytomegalovirus infection. The wider study: Both CMV infection and a matching HLA type were indicated by public TCR beta signatures.

Between the trimmed V and J ends, which lost 3 bases and 8 bases, there was a span of 18 bases. This CDR3 comprises 15 residues. With regard to this clonotype: What it binds is not known.

Using its own MiXCR run on the reads, TCRdb lists one record per CDR3 protein. The sample lists hundreds of thousands of distinct CDR3 sequences, roughly a sixth occurring once. General study points: Dominating the ex vivo response were HLA-C-restricted CMV-specific TCR beta clonotypes. Based on cumulative public TCR beta family frequency, carriers of CMV plus the relevant HLA were identified.

The J gene is TRBJ2-3, the V gene TRBV12-3 or TRBV12-4; D possibly matches TRBD1 or TRBD2 (5 bases each). The sequenced sample was PBMCs. This clonotype was obtained from a human donor in good health (CMV status not recorded). Some clones in this sample may be carry-over from other donors' samples. CDR3 sequence: CASSFGDPQTATQYF. Here the CDR3 DNA reads TGTGCCAGCAGTTTTGGGGACCCCCAAACGGCTACGCAGTATTTT.